The 26 T cell receptor beta chains below come from one sample, sequenced in a study of molecular identifiers for immune sequencing clone quantification (dated by TCRdb to between 2017 and 2018). The library relied on PCR. The sequencing machine was a NextSeq 500. TCRdb ran its own pipeline on the public reads, namely fastp trimming at Q25 and MiXCR clone calling, and kept in-frame beta chains. Rows merge per CDR3 protein into single entries with the most common DNA and genes. The sample table records hundreds of thousands of distinct CDR3 sequences; about 25% of these occur just once. The ten largest clonotypes hold 0.7% to 0.95% of the sample. Source material: naive CD8+ T cells from blood, with Jurkat cell RNA spiked in. In light of the paper, this sample's cell subset or site label describes: FACS-sorted CD8+CD4-CCR7+CD45RA+ naive T cells. All receptors derive from a human donor in good health. Some libraries in this study had Jurkat cell RNA spiked in.

This clonotype was detected only once. This could be a read error, since a much larger clone is one nucleotide away. V and J are TRBV7-9 and TRBJ1-1, with no clear D. V shed 1 base and J shed 0 bases, with 9 bases lying between them. The germline V gene encodes CDR1 SEHNR and CDR2 FQNEAQ (reference sequence). This CDR3 contains 15 residues. DNA of the CDR3: TGTGCCAGCAGCTTAGAGATCGGAATGAACACTGAAGCTTTCTTT. Translating it yields CASSLEIGMNTEAFF.

In this sample, this clonotype turned up many times. This chain connects TRBV20-1 to TRBJ2-5; the D gene is possibly TRBD2 (6 bases). CDR1 DFQATT and CDR2 SNEGSKA come from the germline V gene (reference sequence). The V gene lost 0 bases and the J gene lost 5 bases, with 16 bases spanning the gap. CDR3 length: 15 residues. This CDR3 is CSARDHPGEGETQYF. DNA for the CDR3: TGCAGTGCTAGAGATCATCCGGGAGAGGGGGAGACCCAGTACTTC.

This clonotype was picked up many times. CDR3: CASSTRTVQETQYF. The CDR3 coding sequence is TGTGCCAGTAGTACCCGGACGGTCCAAGAGACCCAGTACTTC. This chain uses TRBV19 with TRBJ2-5; D remains ambiguous. Germline assignment: CDR1 LNHDA and CDR2 SQIVND (reference sequence). This CDR3 comprises 14 residues. Trimming removed 4 bases at V and 1 base at J, with 10 bases between.

V gene TRBV20-1 combines with J gene TRBJ2-5; a possible D gene is TRBD2 (5 bases). V was clipped by 6 bases and J by 1 base, with 12 bases between them. Germline loops: CDR1 DFQATT, CDR2 SNEGSKA (reference sequence). The CDR3 totals 13 residues. The CDR3 loop reads CSARTGGQETQYF. CDR3 bases: TGCAGTGCAAGGACTGGCGGCCAAGAGACCCAGTACTTC.

The chain recombines TRBV6-2 or TRBV6-3 with TRBJ1-1; D is unclear. V was trimmed by 8 bases and J by 4 bases, leaving 8 bases between them. Germline CDR1 MNHEY, CDR2 SVGEGT. This CDR3 is 11 amino acids long. Here the CDR3 reads CASGVITEAFF. CDR3 nucleotides: TGTGCCAGCGGTGTGATCACTGAAGCTTTCTTT.

This clonotype was seen repeatedly, ten times or more. This chain uses TRBV4-1 with TRBJ1-1; D not certain. The germline gives CDR1 MGHRA, CDR2 YSYEKL. This CDR3 spans 13 amino acids. V lost 1 base, J lost 7 bases, and 10 bases lay in between. The CDR3: CASSQGGLVEAFF. As DNA, the CDR3 is TGCGCCAGCAGCCAAGGGGGATTAGTTGAAGCTTTCTTT.

This clonotype was seen just once. A much bigger clone sits one base away, suggesting this may be a read error. The rearrangement links TRBV6-4 to TRBJ2-3; D unclear. The germline gives CDR1 MRHNA, CDR2 SNTAGT. Trimming removed 5 bases at V and 0 bases at J, with 9 bases between. The CDR3 spans 14 residues. The CDR3 region is CASSRNPSTDTQYF. The CDR3 DNA is TGTGCCAGCAGTCGGAACCCTAGCACAGATACGCAGTATTTT.

In this sample, this clonotype turned up many times. The chain has TRBV4-3 and TRBJ2-7; D not certain. The CDR3 runs 13 residues. V lost 0 bases to trimming and J lost 4 bases, with 7 bases between them. Germline lookup yields CDR1 LGHNA and CDR2 YSLEER. The CDR3 DNA reads TGCGCCAGCAGCCAAGAGGTCGGTTACGAGCAGTACTTC. Amino acids: CASSQEVGYEQYF.

There are many counts of this clonotype. V and J are TRBV7-2 and TRBJ2-1; D unresolved. This CDR3 has 13 amino acids. V lost 6 bases, J lost 4 bases, and 10 bases lay in between. The V gene's germline CDR1 is SGHTA and CDR2 FQGNSA. This CDR3 is CASRTLVYNEQFF. The CDR3 coding sequence is TGTGCCAGCAGAACCCTAGTTTACAATGAGCAGTTCTTC.

Concerning this clonotype itself: A clone one base away is much larger, so this may be a read error. The rearrangement joins TRBV4-2 to TRBJ2-7; 7 bases map to TRBD1. CDR3 length: 13 amino acids. Germline CDR1 is LGHNA and CDR2 is YNFKEQ. This CDR3 reads CANSQGGRYEQYF. CDR3 bases: TGTGCCAACAGCCAAGGGGGCAGGTACGAGCAGTACTTC.

This clonotype was seen a few times. The J gene is TRBJ2-1, the V gene TRBV30; 15 positions agree with TRBD2. The CDR3 consists of 19 residues. Germline loops: CDR1 GTSNPN, CDR2 SVGIG (reference sequence). Losses at the gene ends were 0 bases for V and 0 bases for J; bases not matched to a gene: 6. The CDR3 loop is CAWSVRTSGRESSYNEQFF. CDR3 DNA sequence: TGTGCCTGGAGTGTAAGGACTAGCGGGAGGGAGAGCTCCTACAATGAGCAGTTCTTC.

At least ten counts were recorded for this clonotype. The chain joins TRBV10-3 to TRBJ2-3, with no clear D. CDR1 and CDR2 (germline): ENHRY, SYGVKD. Trimming took off 3 bases at V and 2 bases at J, with 6 bases between the two ends. The CDR3 contains 13 residues. CDR3 sequence reads: CAISEQTTDTQYF. The CDR3 nucleotides are TGTGCCATCAGTGAACAGACCACAGATACGCAGTATTTT.

This clonotype was counted between two and nine times. V and J are TRBV19 and TRBJ2-3; D is ambiguous. There are 13 residues in the CDR3. Germline CDR1 is LNHDA and CDR2 is SQIVND (reference sequence). V was trimmed by 3 bases and J by 3 bases, leaving 7 bases between them. The CDR3 region has the DNA TGTGCCAGTAGTATTTTGGCTACAGATACGCAGTATTTT. It is translated as CASSILATDTQYF.

Ten or more counts support this clonotype. The J gene is TRBJ1-1, the V gene TRBV29-1; 10 nucleotides agree with TRBD1. Germline CDR1 SQVTM, CDR2 ANQGSEA. V lost 3 bases to trimming and J lost 0 bases; unmatched junction nucleotides: 7. The CDR3 contains 16 residues. CDR3 coding DNA: TGCAGCGTTGAGCGTGGGGGACAGGGGATGAACACTGAAGCTTTCTTT. Translated: CSVERGGQGMNTEAFF. Complete variable domain (other parts from reference TRBV29-1 and TRBJ1-1): SAVISQKPSRDICQRGTSLTIQCQVDSQVTMMFWYRQQPGQSLTLIATANQGSEATYESGFVIDKFPISRPNLTFSTLTVSNMSPEDSSIYLCSVERGGQGMNTEAFFGQGTRLTVV.

At least ten counts were recorded for this clonotype. This chain uses TRBV7-2 with TRBJ2-1; D not certain. Germline V lookup: CDR1 SGHTA, CDR2 FQGNSA. V shed 1 base and J shed 3 bases, with 4 bases lying between them. This CDR3 has 13 residues. For the CDR3, the DNA is TGTGCCAGCAGCTTAGATCTCTACAATGAGCAGTTCTTC. This translates into CASSLDLYNEQFF.

This clonotype was seen many times. This rearrangement joins TRBV5-6 to TRBJ2-3; D is unclear. CDR1 SGHDT and CDR2 YYEEEE come from the germline V gene. V shed 6 bases and J shed 4 bases, with 9 bases lying between them. This CDR3 region has 12 residues. CDR3 DNA sequence: TGTGCCAGCAACAGTTTTCCAGATACGCAGTATTTT. Encoded protein: CASNSFPDTQYF. Supplemented by reference TRBV5-6 and TRBJ2-3, the full variable domain reads DAGVTQSPTHLIKTRGQQVTLRCSPKSGHDTVSWYQQALGQGPQFIFQYYEEEERQRGNFPDRFSGHQFPNYSSELNVNALLLGDSALYLCASNSFPDTQYFGPGTRLTVL.

The count of this clonotype is one. Given a much more abundant clone one base away, this may be a read error. The chain has TRBV6-5 and TRBJ2-3, with D possibly TRBD2 on 6 matching bases. The CDR3 spans 16 residues. Germline V gene sequence: CDR1 MNHEY, CDR2 SVGAGI. The CDR3: CARSGTSLAGTDTQYF. The CDR3, as DNA: TGTGCCCGCAGCGGTACTTCACTCGCGGGGACAGATACGCAGTATTTT.

In its sample, this clonotype was seen a few times. This rearrangement joins TRBV28 to TRBJ2-2; the D gene is possibly TRBD2 (5 bases). The CDR3 runs 17 residues. Trimming cost V 5 bases and J 4 bases, with 20 bases left between them. Germline loops: CDR1 MDHEN, CDR2 SYDVKM. The CDR3 bases are TGTGCCAGCAGTCCGTCTCTACGGGGTCGGGCCACCGGGGAGCTGTTTTTT. This translates into CASSPSLRGRATGELFF.

For this clonotype: An end of the junction differs from the germline gene, which may be a read error. CDR3 DNA: TGCGCCGGCAGCCAAGATACAGGGCTTTACGAGCAGTACTTC. As protein: CAGSQDTGLYEQYF. The V call is TRBV4-3, the J call TRBJ2-7; a possible D gene is TRBD1 (6 bases). There are 14 residues in the CDR3. Germline CDR1 and CDR2: LGHNA and YSLEER.

The V call is TRBV6-2 or TRBV6-3, the J call TRBJ1-1; D remains unclear. Trimming removed 6 bases from V and 5 bases from J, with 13 bases in between. This CDR3 has 13 residues. Germline CDR1 MNHEY, CDR2 SVGEGT. In DNA, the CDR3 is TGTGCCAGCAGCCACACGGGATCGACTGAAGCTTTCTTT. Its translation is CASSHTGSTEAFF.

This clonotype showed up just a few times. The V and J genes are TRBV6-2 or TRBV6-3 and TRBJ2-1; the match to TRBD1 covers 10 bases. The CDR3 is 14 amino acids. V lost 6 bases and J lost 14; bases outside the gene matches: 13. CDR1 and CDR2 from the germline V gene are MNHEY and SVGEGT. The CDR3 DNA sequence: TGTGCCAGCAGAAGTCCCGGGACAGGGGATCGGGAGTTCTTC. Protein: CASRSPGTGDREFF.

This clonotype was counted ten times or more. The chain couples TRBV20-1 to TRBJ2-7; TRBD2 matches at 7 bases. CDR1 is DFQATT and CDR2 is SNEGSKA in the germline V gene (reference sequence). The trim removed 3 bases at V and 1 base at J, leaving 6 bases unmatched. This CDR3 has 14 amino acids. The CDR3 nucleotides are TGCAGTGCTAGTCGGACTAGTTATTCCTACGAGCAGTACTTC. As protein: CSASRTSYSYEQYF.

A remark on this clonotype: This may come from a read error, since a much larger clone is one base off. This rearrangement joins TRBV2 to TRBJ2-7; D may be TRBD2 (6 bases). CDR1 is SNHLY, CDR2 FYNNEI, per germline. This CDR3 is built from 15 residues. This chain's CDR3 is CASSEGAGPAYEQHF. CDR3 coding DNA: TGTGCCAGCAGTGAAGGTGCGGGGCCCGCCTACGAGCAGCACTTC.

Remarks on this clonotype: This could be a read error, since a much larger clone is one nucleotide away. This chain connects TRBV7-6 to TRBJ2-6, with D perhaps TRBD1 or TRBD2 (5 bases each). The CDR3 runs 15 residues. CDR1 and CDR2 from the germline V gene are SGHVS and FNYEAQ. The CDR3 DNA sequence: TGTGCCAGCAGCCCCCGGGACCTTGGGGCCAACCTCCTGACTTTC. This codes for CASSPRDLGANLLTF.

This clonotype was observed a handful of times. The CDR3 coding sequence is TGCAGTGCTAGACCCCAACACGGGAGCTCCTACGAGCAGTACTTC. It yields the protein CSARPQHGSSYEQYF. The chain uses TRBV20-1 and TRBJ2-7; tentative D call: TRBD2 (6 bases). V shed 2 bases and J shed 0 bases, with 14 bases lying between them. The CDR3 contains 15 residues. Germline V gene lookup returns CDR1 DFQATT and CDR2 SNEGSKA (reference sequence).

As for this clonotype: A much larger clone is a single base away; this may be a read error. This chain joins TRBV4-3 and TRBJ2-1, with 9 positions matching TRBD2. The CDR3 runs to 17 residues. Germline assignment: CDR1 LGHNA and CDR2 YSLEER. Trimming cost V 0 bases and J 9 bases; bases outside gene matches: 12. This chain's CDR3 is CASSQDQSSGSWGEQFF. The CDR3 DNA reads as TGCGCCAGCAGCCAAGATCAGAGTAGCGGGAGTTGGGGTGAGCAGTTCTTC.